This entry features one TCR beta chain sequence. Its recognized antigen is unknown. One base away there is no much larger clone; base qualities are not given. Collaborating institutions collected whole blood in K2EDTA tubes following their own protocols. For TCRbeta analysis, collaborators shipped samples as frozen whole blood, isolated PBMCs, or DNA extracted from either of those sample types. This specimen comes from a study of blood T cell repertoires in COVID-19 (dated by TCRdb to the early 2020s). A note on the overall study: Samples covering the acute and convalescent phases of COVID-19 were provided by collaborators in the United States, Italy and Spain. The prospective study material was composed of cDNA or gDNA derived from T cells, B-cell-depleted T cells, or PBMCs. Deeply sampled blood TCRbeta repertoires from subjects exposed to, actively infected with, or recovered from COVID-19 were included in the dataset. A freely available public database, intended as a resource for researchers studying the immune response to SARS-CoV-2, is where the repertoires were released. Samples were obtained from the ongoing ImmuneRACE study (first 160 participants) and from 1,254 subjects provided by 6 global collaborators. Nearly every sample came with metadata listing a de-identified subject ID, COVID-19 status, age in years and sex. Where available, HLA class I and class II types were obtained from metadata supplied by the sample provider rather than from assay-based typing.

On the study overall, not on this receptor specifically: The amount of clinical and demographic metadata varied by source and participant and was provided uncurated.

TCRbeta CDR3 regions were amplified from genomic DNA by means of the immunoSEQ Assay, a bias-controlled multiplex PCR. Per the authors' processing: Within the assay, amplification of reference gene primers was used to estimate how many nucleated cells each sample contained. Sequence reads were collapsed and filtered to measure the absolute abundance of every unique TCRbeta CDR3 rearrangement. Productive Simpson clonality was computed per sample as the square root of Simpson's diversity index over productive rearrangements. TCRdb's version of the immuneACCESS table is confined to in-frame rearrangements and falls short of the full clone set. An unresolved V gene accounts for under half of the shortfall where checked; the remainder is of unknown origin. V, J and clone size are those of that table, while D and trimming were read from the DNA. This sample holds about 94,000 clones; 80% were observed only once. Of the sample, 15% to 20% falls within the top ten clones.

The germline V gene sets CDR1 to KGHSH and CDR2 to LQKENI. Cut back by 2 bases and 5 bases, the V and J ends lie 14 bases apart. The CDR3 goes from the cysteine to the phenylalanine over 15 residues. Solely the CDR3 DNA is kept, with 45 bases framed from the first base. The specimen sequenced was peripheral blood. The chain is assembled from TRBV18 and TRBJ2-3; TRBD2 is perhaps the D gene, given 7 matching bases. The TCR comes from an elderly woman with acute or convalescent COVID-19. This receptor carries the CDR3 CASSPVGGAGDTQYF. The DNA sequence is given as TGTGCCAGCTCACCAGTAGGGGGGGCCGGAGATACGCAGTATTTT.